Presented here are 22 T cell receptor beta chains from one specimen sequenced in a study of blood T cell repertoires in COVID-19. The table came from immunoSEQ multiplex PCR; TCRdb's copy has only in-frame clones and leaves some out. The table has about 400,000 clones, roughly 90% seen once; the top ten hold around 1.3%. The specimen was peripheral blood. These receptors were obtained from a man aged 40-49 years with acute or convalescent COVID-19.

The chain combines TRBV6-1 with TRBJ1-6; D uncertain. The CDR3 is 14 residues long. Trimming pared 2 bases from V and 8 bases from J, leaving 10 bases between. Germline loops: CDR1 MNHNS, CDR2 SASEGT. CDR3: CASSETREYSPLHF. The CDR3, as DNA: TGTGCCAGCAGTGAAACCCGGGAATATTCACCCCTCCACTTT.

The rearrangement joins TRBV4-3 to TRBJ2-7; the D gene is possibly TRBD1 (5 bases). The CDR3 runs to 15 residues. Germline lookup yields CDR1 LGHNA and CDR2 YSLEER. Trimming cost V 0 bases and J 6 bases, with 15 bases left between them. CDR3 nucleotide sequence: TGCGCCAGCAGCCAAGAATGGGCAGGGCAGGGCGAGCAGTACTTC. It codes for CASSQEWAGQGEQYF.

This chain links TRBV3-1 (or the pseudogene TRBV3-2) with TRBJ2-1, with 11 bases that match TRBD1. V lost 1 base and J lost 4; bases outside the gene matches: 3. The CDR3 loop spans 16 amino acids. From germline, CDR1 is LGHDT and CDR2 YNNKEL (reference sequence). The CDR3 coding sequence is TGTGCCAGCAGCCAAGGTGGACAGGGGGCGTACAATGAGCAGTTCTTC. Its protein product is CASSQGGQGAYNEQFF.

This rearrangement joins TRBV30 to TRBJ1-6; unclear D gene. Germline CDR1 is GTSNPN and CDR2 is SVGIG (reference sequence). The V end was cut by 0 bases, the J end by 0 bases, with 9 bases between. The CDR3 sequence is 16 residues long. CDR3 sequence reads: CAWSVSGSSYNSPLHF. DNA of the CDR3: TGTGCCTGGAGTGTAAGCGGGAGCTCCTATAATTCACCCCTCCACTTT.

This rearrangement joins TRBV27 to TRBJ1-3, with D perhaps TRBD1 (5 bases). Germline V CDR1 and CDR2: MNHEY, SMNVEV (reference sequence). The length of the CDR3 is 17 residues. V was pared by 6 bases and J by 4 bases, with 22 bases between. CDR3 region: CASSKWEGQLAGNTIYF. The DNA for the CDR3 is TGTGCCAGCAGCAAATGGGAGGGGCAATTAGCAGGAAACACCATATATTTT.

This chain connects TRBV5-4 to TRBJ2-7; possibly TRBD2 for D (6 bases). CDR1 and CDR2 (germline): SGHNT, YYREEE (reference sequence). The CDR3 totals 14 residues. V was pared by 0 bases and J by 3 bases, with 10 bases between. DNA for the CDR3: TGTGCCAGCAGCTTGGCCGGGGGAATCTACGAGCAGTACTTC. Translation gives CASSLAGGIYEQYF.

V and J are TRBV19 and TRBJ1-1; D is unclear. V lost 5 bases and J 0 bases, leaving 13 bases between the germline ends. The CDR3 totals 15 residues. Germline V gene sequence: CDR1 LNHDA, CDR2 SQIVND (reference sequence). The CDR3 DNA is TGTGCCAGTAGTTGGAGACGGGAGTTGAACACTGAAGCTTTCTTT. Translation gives CASSWRRELNTEAFF.

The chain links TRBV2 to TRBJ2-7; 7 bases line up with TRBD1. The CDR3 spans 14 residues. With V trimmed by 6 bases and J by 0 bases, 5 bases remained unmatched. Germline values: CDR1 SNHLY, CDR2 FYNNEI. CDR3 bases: TGTGCCAGCAGATGGGACAGTGCCTCCTACGAGCAGTACTTC. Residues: CASRWDSASYEQYF.

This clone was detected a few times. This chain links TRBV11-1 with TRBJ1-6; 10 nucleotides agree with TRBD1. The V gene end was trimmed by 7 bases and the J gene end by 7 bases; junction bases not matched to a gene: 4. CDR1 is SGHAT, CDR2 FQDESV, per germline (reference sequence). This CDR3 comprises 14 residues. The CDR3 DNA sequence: TGTGCCAGCACCTCGGACAGGGGGAATTCACCCCTCCACTTT. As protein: CASTSDRGNSPLHF.

Here the CDR3 DNA reads TGTGCCAGCGGGAATCGGAGGGAGCAGCAGTTCTTC. It is translated as CASGNRREQQFF. This chain connects TRBV28 to TRBJ2-1; perhaps TRBD2 as D (6 bases). Looked up from germline, CDR1 is MDHEN and CDR2 is SYDVKM. V gave up 8 bases and J gave up 11 bases, with 16 bases separating them. This CDR3 has 12 amino acids.

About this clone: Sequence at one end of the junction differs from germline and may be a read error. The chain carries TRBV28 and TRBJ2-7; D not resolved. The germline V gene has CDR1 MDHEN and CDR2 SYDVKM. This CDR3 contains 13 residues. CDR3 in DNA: TGTGCCAGCAGTTTATGGGTTTTTGAGGAAACGAACTTC. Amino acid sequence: CASSLWVFEETNF.

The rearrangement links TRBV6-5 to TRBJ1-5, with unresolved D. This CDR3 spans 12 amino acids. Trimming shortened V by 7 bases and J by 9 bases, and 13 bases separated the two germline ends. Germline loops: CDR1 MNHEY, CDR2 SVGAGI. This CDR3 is CASMEISRPQHF. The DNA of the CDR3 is TGTGCCAGCATGGAGATTAGTAGGCCCCAGCATTTT.

The CDR3 nucleotides are TGTGCCAGCAGCCCCACCGGGACAGCCAACACCGGGGAGCTGTTTTTT. Its protein is CASSPTGTANTGELFF. This chain connects TRBV28 to TRBJ2-2; TRBD1 matches 7 bases. The V gene's germline CDR1 is MDHEN and CDR2 SYDVKM. V shed 6 bases and J 2 bases; nucleotides not matched to a gene: 9. The CDR3 sequence is 16 residues long.

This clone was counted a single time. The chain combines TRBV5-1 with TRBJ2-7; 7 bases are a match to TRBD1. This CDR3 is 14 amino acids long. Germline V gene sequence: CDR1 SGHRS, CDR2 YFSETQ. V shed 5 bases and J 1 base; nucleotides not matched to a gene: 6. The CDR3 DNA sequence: TGCGCCAGCAGGTCTCCGGGACAGTCCTACGAGCAGTACTTC. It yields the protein CASRSPGQSYEQYF.

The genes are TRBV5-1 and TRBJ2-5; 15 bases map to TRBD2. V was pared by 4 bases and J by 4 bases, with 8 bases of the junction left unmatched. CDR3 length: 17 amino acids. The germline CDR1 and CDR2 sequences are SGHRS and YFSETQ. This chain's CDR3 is CASSHGLAGGRGETQYF. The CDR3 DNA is TGCGCCAGCAGCCATGGACTAGCGGGAGGGCGGGGAGAGACCCAGTACTTC.

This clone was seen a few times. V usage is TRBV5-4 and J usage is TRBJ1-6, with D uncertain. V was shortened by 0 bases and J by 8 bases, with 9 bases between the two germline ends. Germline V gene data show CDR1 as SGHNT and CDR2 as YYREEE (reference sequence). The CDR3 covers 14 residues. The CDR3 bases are TGTGCCAGCAGCTTGGAACAGCCTCATTCACCCCTCCACTTT. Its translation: CASSLEQPHSPLHF.

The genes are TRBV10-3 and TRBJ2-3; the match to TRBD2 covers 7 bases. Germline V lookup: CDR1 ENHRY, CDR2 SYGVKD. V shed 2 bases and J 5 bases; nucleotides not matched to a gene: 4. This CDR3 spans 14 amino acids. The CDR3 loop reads CAISEGREKDTQYF. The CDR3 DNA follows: TGTGCCATCAGTGAGGGGCGGGAGAAAGATACGCAGTATTTT.

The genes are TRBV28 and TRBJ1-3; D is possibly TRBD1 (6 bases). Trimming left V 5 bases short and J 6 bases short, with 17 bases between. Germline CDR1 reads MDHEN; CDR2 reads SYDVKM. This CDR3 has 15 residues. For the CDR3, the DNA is TGTGCCAGCAGTCGCCGGGACACCGATACAAACACCATATATTTT. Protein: CASSRRDTDTNTIYF.

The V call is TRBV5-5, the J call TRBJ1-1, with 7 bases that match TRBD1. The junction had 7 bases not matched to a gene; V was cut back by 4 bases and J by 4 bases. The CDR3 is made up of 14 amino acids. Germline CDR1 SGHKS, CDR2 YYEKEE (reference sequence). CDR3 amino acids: CASSQGVGGTEAFF. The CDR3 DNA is TGTGCCAGCAGCCAGGGGGTCGGAGGCACTGAAGCTTTCTTT.

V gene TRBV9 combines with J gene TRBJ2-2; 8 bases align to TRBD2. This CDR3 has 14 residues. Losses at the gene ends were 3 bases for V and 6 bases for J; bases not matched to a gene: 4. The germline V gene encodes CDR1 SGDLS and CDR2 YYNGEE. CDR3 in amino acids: CASSDKLAAGELFF. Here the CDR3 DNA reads TGTGCCAGCAGCGATAAACTAGCGGCCGGGGAGCTGTTTTTT. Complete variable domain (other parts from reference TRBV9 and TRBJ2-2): DSGVTQTPKHLITATGQRVTLRCSPRSGDLSVYWYQQSLDQGLQFLIQYYNGEERAKGNILERFSAQQFPDLHSELNLSSLELGDSALYFCASSDKLAAGELFFGEGSRLTVL.

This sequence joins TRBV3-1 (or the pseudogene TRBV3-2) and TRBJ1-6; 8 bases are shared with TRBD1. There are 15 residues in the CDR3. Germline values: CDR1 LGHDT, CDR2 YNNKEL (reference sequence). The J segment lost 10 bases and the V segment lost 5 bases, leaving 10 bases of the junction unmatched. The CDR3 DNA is TGTGCCAGCAGCGAGAGTTCGACAGGGGCCTCACCCCTCCACTTT. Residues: CASSESSTGASPLHF.

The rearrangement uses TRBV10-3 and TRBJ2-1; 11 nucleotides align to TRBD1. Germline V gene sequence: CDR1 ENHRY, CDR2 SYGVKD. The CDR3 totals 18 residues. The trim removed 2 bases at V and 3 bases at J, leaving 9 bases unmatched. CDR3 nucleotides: TGTGCCATCAGTGAGCCGGGACAGGGGGTCCACGGCTACAATGAGCAGTTCTTC. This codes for CAISEPGQGVHGYNEQFF.